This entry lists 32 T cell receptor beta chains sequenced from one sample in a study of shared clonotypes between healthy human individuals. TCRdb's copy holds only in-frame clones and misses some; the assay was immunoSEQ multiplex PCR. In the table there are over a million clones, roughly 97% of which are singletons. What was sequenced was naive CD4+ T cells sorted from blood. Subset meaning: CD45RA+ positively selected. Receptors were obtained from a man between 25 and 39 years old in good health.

CDR3 bases: TGTGCCAGCAGCCCCAGGACTAGCGGGAGGGCCTACGAGCAGTACTTC. It codes for CASSPRTSGRAYEQYF. This sequence joins TRBV13 and TRBJ2-7; TRBD2 matches at 15 bases. The CDR3 covers 16 residues. V trimming: 5 bases; J trimming: 2 bases; junction bases outside the gene matches: 4. Looked up from germline, CDR1 is PRHDT and CDR2 is FYEKMQ (reference sequence).

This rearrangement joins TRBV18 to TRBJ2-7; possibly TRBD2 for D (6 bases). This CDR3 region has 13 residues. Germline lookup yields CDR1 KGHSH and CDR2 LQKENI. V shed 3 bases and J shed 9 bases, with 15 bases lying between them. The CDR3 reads CASSPYGGHSQYF. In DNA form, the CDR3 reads TGTGCCAGCTCACCCTACGGAGGGCATTCGCAGTACTTC. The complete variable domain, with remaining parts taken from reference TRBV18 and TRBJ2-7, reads NAGVMQNPRHLVRRRGQEARLRCSPMKGHSHVYWYRQLPEEGLKFMVYLQKENIIDESGMPKERFSAEFPKEGPSILRIQQVVRGDSAAYFCASSPYGGHSQYFGPGTRLTVT.

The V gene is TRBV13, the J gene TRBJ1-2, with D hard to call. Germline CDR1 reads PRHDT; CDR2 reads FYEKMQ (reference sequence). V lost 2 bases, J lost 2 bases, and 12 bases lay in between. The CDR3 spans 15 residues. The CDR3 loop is CASSLIGTRNYGYTF. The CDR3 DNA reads TGTGCCAGCAGCTTAATAGGAACGCGGAACTATGGCTACACCTTC.

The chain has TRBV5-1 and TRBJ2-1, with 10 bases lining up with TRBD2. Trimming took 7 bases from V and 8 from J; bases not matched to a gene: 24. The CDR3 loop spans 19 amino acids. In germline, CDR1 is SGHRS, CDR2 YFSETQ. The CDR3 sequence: CASSLIRLAGVTGRYEQFF. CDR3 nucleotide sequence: TGCGCCAGCTCCCTCATCCGGCTAGCGGGAGTTACTGGTCGATATGAGCAGTTCTTC.

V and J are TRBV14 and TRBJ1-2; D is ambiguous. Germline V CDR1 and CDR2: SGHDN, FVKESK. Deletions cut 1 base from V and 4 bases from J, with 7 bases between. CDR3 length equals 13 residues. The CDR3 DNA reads TGTGCCAGCAGCCAAGGCGTCAGCTATGGCTACACCTTC. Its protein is CASSQGVSYGYTF. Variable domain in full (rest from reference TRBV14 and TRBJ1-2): EAGVTQFPSHSVIEKGQTVTLRCDPISGHDNLYWYRRVMGKEIKFLLHFVKESKQDESGMPNNRFLAERTGGTYSTLKVQPAELEDSGVYFCASSQGVSYGYTFGSGTRLTVV.

The CDR3 DNA reads as TGTGCCAGCAGTCCCCCTAGGGCCGGGAATCAGCCCCAGCATTTT. Translated: CASSPPRAGNQPQHF. The V call is TRBV28, the J call TRBJ1-5; no clear D. CDR3 length: 15 residues. The V end lost 5 bases, the J end lost 4 bases, and 15 bases lay between the germline ends. Germline CDR1 MDHEN, CDR2 SYDVKM.

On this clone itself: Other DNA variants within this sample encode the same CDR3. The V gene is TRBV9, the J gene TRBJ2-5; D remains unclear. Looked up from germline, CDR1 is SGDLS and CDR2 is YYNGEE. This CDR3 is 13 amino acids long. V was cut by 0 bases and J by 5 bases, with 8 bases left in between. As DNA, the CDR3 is TGTGCCAGCAGCGTAGCCGGGTTGGAGACCCAGTACTTC. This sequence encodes CASSVAGLETQYF.

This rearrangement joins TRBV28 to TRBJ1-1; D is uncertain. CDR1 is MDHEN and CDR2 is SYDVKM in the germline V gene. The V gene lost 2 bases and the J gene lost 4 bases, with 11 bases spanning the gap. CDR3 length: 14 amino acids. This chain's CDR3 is CASSLIGLVTEAFF. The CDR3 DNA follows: TGTGCCAGCAGTTTAATCGGTTTGGTCACTGAAGCTTTCTTT.

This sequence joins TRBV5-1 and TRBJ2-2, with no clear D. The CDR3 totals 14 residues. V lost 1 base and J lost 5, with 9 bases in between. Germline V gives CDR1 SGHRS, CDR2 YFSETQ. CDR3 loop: CASSLPSTTGELFF. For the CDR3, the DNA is TGCGCCAGCAGCTTGCCCTCGACAACCGGGGAGCTGTTTTTT.

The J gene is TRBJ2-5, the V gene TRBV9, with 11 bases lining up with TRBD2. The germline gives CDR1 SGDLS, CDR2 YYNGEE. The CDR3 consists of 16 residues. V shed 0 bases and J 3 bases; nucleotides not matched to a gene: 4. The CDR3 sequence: CASSVGGSGREETQYF. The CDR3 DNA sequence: TGTGCCAGCAGCGTAGGAGGTAGCGGGAGGGAAGAGACCCAGTACTTC.

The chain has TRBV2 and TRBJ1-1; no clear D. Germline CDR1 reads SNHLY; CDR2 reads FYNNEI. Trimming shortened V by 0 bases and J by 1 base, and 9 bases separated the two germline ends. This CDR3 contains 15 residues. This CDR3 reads CASSEARHQNTEAFF. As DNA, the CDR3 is TGTGCCAGCAGTGAAGCCCGACATCAGAACACTGAAGCTTTCTTT.

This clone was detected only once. CDR3 amino acids: CASSQDVWGDLAYF. The DNA for the CDR3 is TGCGCCAGCAGCCAAGATGTTTGGGGGGACCTGGCGTATTTT. The chain carries TRBV4-1 and TRBJ2-3; a possible D gene is TRBD2 (6 bases). This CDR3 spans 14 amino acids. V lost 0 bases, J lost 14 bases, and 18 bases lay in between. Germline values: CDR1 MGHRA, CDR2 YSYEKL.

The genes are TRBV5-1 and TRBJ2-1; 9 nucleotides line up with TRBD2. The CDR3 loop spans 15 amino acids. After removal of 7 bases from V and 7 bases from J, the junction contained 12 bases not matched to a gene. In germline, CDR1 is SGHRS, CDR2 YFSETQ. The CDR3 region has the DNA TGCGCCAGCGCGGTTTTAGCGGGAGTTGGAAATGAGCAGTTCTTC. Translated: CASAVLAGVGNEQFF.

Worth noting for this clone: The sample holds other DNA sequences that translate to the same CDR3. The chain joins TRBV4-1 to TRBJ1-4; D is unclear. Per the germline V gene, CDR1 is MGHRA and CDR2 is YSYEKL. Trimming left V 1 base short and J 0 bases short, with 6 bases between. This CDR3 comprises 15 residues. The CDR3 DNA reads TGCGCCAGCAGCCAAGGCTCTGCAACTAATGAAAAACTGTTTTTT. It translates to CASSQGSATNEKLFF.

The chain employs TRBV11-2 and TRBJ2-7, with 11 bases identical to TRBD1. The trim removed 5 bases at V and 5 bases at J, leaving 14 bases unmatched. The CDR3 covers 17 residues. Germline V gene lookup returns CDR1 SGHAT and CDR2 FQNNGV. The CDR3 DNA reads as TGTGCCAGCAGCGCCCGGGGCCGGACAGGGGGCACCCACGAGCAGTACTTC. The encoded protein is CASSARGRTGGTHEQYF.

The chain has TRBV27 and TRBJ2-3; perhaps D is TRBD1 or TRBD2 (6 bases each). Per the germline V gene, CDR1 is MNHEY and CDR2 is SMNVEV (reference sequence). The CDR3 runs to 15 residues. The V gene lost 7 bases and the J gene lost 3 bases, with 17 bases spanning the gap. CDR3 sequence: CASTRGPSLTDTQYF. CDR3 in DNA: TGTGCCAGCACCCGGGGGCCATCTTTGACAGATACGCAGTATTTT.

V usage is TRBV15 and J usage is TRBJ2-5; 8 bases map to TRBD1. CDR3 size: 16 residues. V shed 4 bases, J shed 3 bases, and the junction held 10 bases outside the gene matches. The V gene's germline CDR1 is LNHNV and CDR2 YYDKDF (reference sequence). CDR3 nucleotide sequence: TGTGCCACCAGCACCGACAGGGGAGGAATCAAAGAGACCCAGTACTTC. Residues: CATSTDRGGIKETQYF.

The CDR3 region has the DNA TGTGCCATCAGTGAGCCGACAGGCGTTGGTGGGGCCAACGTCCTGACTTTC. Translated: CAISEPTGVGGANVLTF. This sequence joins TRBV10-3 and TRBJ2-6, with D possibly matching TRBD1 (6 bases). V gave up 2 bases and J gave up 3 bases, with 14 bases separating them. Germline V gene lookup returns CDR1 ENHRY and CDR2 SYGVKD. This CDR3 is built from 17 residues.

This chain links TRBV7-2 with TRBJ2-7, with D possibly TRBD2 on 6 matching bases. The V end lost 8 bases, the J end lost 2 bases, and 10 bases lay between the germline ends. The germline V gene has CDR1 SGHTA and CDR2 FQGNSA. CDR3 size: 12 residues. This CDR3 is CASLGGTYEQYF. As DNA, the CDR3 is TGTGCCAGCCTCGGAGGGACCTACGAGCAGTACTTC. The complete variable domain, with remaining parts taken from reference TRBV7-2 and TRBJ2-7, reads GAGVSQSPSNKVTEKGKDVELRCDPISGHTALYWYRQSLGQGLEFLIYFQGNSAPDKSGLPSDRFSAERTGGSVSTLTIQRTQQEDSAVYLCASLGGTYEQYFGPGTRLTVT.

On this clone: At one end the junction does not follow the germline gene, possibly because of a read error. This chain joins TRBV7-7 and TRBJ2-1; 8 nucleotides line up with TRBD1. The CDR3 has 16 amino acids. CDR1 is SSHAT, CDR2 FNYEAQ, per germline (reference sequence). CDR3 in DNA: TGTGCTAGCAGCTTATGGGTACAGGGGGGTTCCAATGAGCAGTTCTTC. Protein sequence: CASSLWVQGGSNEQFF.

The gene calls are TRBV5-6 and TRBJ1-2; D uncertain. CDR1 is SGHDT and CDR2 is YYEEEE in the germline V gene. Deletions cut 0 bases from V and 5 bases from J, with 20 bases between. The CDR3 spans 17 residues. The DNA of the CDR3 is TGTGCCAGCAGCTTGGGTCCATCCCGAGCAGGAGATTATGGCTACACCTTC. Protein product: CASSLGPSRAGDYGYTF. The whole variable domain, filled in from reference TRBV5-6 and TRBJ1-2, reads DAGVTQSPTHLIKTRGQQVTLRCSPKSGHDTVSWYQQALGQGPQFIFQYYEEEERQRGNFPDRFSGHQFPNYSSELNVNALLLGDSALYLCASSLGPSRAGDYGYTFGSGTRLTVV.

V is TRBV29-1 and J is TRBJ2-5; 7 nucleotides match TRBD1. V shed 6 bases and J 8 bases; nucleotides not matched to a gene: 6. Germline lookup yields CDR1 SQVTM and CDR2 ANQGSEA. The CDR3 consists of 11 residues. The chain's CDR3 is CSVDRDGTQYF. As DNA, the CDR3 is TGCAGCGTCGACAGGGACGGTACCCAGTACTTC.

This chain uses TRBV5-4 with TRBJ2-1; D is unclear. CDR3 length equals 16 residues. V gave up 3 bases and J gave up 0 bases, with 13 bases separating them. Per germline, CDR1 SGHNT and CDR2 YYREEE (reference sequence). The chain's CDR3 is CASSSMADISYNEQFF. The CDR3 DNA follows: TGTGCCAGCAGCTCGATGGCGGATATCTCCTACAATGAGCAGTTCTTC.

CDR3 sequence reads: CASSPGTGGGQPQHF. As DNA, the CDR3 is TGCGCCAGCAGCCCCGGGACAGGGGGGGGTCAGCCCCAGCATTTT. The V call is TRBV5-1, the J call TRBJ1-5; TRBD1 matches 11 bases. Germline V lookup: CDR1 SGHRS, CDR2 YFSETQ. V trimming: 4 bases; J trimming: 6 bases; junction bases outside the gene matches: 6. The CDR3 extends over 15 amino acids.

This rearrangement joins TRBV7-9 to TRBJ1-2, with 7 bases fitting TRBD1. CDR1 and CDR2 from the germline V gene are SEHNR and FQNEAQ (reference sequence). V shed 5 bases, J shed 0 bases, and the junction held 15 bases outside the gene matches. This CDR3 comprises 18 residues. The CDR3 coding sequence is TGTGCCAGCAGCCATCCCTCACAGGGGACTGGGGCTAACTATGGCTACACCTTC. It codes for CASSHPSQGTGANYGYTF.

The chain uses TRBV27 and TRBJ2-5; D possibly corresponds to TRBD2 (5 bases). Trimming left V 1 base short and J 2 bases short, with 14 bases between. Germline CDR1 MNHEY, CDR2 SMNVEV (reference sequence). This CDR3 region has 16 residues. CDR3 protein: CASSLLAGLGQETQYF. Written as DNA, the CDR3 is TGTGCCAGCAGTTTATTGGCCGGACTTGGACAAGAGACCCAGTACTTC.

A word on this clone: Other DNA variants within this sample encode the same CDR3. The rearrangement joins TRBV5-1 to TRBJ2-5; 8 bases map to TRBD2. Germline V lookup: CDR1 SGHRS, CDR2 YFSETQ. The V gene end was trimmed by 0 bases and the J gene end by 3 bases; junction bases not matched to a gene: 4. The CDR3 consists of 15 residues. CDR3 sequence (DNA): TGCGCCAGCAGCTTGGGAGGTAGCGGGGAAGAGACCCAGTACTTC. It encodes CASSLGGSGEETQYF. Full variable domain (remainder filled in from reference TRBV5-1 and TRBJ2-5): KAGVTQTPRYLIKTRGQQVTLSCSPISGHRSVSWYQQTPGQGLQFLFEYFSETQRNKGNFPGRFSGRQFSNSRSEMNVSTLELGDSALYLCASSLGGSGEETQYFGPGTRLLVL.

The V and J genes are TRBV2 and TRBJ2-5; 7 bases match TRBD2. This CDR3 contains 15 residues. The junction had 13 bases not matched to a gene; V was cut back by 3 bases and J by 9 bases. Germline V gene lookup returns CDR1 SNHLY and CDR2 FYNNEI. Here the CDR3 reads CASSDLKRGLSSQYF. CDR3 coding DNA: TGTGCCAGCAGTGACCTAAAGCGGGGTTTGAGTTCCCAGTACTTC.

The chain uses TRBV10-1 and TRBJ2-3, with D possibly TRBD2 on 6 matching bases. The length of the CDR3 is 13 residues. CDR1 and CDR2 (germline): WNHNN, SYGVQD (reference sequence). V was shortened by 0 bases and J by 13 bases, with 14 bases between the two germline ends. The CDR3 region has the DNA TGCGCCAGCAGTGAGTCGGGCGGGGAGATTGAGTATTTT. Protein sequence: CASSESGGEIEYF.

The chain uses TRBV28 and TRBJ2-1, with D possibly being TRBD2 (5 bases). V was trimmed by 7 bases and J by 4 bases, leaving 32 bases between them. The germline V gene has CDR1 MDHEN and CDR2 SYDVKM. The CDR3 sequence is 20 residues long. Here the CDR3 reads CASTVSWRGNPGWGYNEQFF. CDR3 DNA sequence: TGTGCCAGCACCGTTAGTTGGAGAGGGAATCCAGGATGGGGTTACAATGAGCAGTTCTTC. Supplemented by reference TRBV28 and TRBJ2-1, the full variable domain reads DVKVTQSSRYLVKRTGEKVFLECVQDMDHENMFWYRQDPGLGLRLIYFSYDVKMKEKGDIPEGYSVSREKKERFSLILESASTNQTSMYLCASTVSWRGNPGWGYNEQFFGPGTRLTVL.

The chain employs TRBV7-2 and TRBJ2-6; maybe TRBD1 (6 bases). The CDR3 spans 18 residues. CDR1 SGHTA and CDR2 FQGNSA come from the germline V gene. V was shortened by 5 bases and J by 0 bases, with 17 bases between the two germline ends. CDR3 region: CASSPRTAKDSGANVLTF. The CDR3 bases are TGTGCCAGCAGCCCCAGGACAGCAAAAGACTCTGGGGCCAACGTCCTGACTTTC.

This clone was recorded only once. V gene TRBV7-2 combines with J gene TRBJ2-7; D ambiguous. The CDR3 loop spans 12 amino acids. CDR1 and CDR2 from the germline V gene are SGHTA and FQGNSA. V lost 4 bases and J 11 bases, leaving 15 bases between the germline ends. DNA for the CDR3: TGTGCCAGCAGCTCGTACAGCTCGCCTAAGTACTTC. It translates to CASSSYSSPKYF.